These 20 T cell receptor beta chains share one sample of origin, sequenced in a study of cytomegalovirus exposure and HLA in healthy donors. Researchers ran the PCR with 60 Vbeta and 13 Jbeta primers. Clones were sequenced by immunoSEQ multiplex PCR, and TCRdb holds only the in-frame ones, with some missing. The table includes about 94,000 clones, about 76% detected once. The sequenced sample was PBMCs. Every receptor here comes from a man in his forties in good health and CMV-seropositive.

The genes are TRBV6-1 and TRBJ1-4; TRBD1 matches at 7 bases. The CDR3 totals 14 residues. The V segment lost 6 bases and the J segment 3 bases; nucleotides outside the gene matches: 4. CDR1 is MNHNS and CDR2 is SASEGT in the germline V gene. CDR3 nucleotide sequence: TGTGCCAGCAGACAGACAGGGTCTAATGAAAAACTGTTTTTT. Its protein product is CASRQTGSNEKLFF.

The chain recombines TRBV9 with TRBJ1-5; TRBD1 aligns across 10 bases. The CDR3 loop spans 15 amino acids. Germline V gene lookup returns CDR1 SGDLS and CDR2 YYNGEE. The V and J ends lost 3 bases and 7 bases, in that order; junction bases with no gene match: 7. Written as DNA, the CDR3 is TGTGCCAGCAGCGCGGGGACAGGGGTATACCAGCCCCAGCATTTT. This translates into CASSAGTGVYQPQHF. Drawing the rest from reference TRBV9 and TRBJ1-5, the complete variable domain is DSGVTQTPKHLITATGQRVTLRCSPRSGDLSVYWYQQSLDQGLQFLIQYYNGEERAKGNILERFSAQQFPDLHSELNLSSLELGDSALYFCASSAGTGVYQPQHFGDGTRLSIL.

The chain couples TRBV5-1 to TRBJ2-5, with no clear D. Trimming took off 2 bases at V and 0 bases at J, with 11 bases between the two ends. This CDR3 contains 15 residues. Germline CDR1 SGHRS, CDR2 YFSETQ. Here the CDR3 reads CASSFSSKYQETQYF. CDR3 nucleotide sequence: TGCGCCAGCAGCTTCAGTTCGAAGTACCAAGAGACCCAGTACTTC.

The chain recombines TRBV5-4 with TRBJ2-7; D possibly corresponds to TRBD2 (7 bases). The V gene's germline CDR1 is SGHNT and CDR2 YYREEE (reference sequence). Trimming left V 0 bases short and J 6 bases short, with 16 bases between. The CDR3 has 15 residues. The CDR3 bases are TGTGCCAGCAGCTTGGTAGGAGGGGGGGCCACCGAGCAGTACTTC. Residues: CASSLVGGGATEQYF. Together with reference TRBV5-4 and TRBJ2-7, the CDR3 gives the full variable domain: ETGVTQSPTHLIKTRGQQVTLRCSSQSGHNTVSWYQQALGQGPQFIFQYYREEENGRGNFPPRFSGLQFPNYSSELNVNALELDDSALYLCASSLVGGGATEQYFGPGTRLTVT.

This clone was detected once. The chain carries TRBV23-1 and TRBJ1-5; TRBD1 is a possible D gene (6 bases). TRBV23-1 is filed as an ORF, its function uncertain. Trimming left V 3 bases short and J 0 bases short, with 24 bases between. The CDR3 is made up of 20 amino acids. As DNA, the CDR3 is TGCGCCAGCAGTCATAAACTCTGGACAGATAAACCTTATAGCAATCAGCCCCAGCATTTT. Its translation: CASSHKLWTDKPYSNQPQHF.

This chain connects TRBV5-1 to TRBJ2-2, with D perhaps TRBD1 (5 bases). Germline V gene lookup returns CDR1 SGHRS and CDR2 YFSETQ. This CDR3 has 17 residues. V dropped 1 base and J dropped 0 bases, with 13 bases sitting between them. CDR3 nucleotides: TGCGCCAGCAGCTTGTACGCCGGACATACGAACACCGGGGAGCTGTTTTTT. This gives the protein CASSLYAGHTNTGELFF. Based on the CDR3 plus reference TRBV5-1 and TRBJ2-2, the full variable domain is KAGVTQTPRYLIKTRGQQVTLSCSPISGHRSVSWYQQTPGQGLQFLFEYFSETQRNKGNFPGRFSGRQFSNSRSEMNVSTLELGDSALYLCASSLYAGHTNTGELFFGEGSRLTVL.

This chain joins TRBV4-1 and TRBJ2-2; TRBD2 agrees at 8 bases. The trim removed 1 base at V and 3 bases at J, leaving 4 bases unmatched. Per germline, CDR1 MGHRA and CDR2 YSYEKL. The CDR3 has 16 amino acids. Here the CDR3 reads CASSQAGGPHTGELFF. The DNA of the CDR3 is TGCGCCAGCAGCCAAGCGGGGGGGCCCCACACCGGGGAGCTGTTTTTT.

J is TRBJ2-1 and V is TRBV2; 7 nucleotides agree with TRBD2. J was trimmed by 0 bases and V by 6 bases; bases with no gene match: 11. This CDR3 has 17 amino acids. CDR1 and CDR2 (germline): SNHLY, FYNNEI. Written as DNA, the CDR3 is TGTGCCAGCAGGGGGGGGGACGGGAAGAGCTCCTACAATGAGCAGTTCTTC. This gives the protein CASRGGDGKSSYNEQFF.

The CDR3 bases are TGCGCCAGCAGCTTGTTTGGCTTTGTGAACACTGAAGCTTTCTTT. Translation: CASSLFGFVNTEAFF. The chain uses TRBV5-1 and TRBJ1-1; D ambiguous. This CDR3 is 15 amino acids long. V was shortened by 1 base and J by 0 bases, with 10 bases between the two germline ends. Germline V lookup: CDR1 SGHRS, CDR2 YFSETQ. Full variable domain (outside the CDR3, taken from reference TRBV5-1 and TRBJ1-1): KAGVTQTPRYLIKTRGQQVTLSCSPISGHRSVSWYQQTPGQGLQFLFEYFSETQRNKGNFPGRFSGRQFSNSRSEMNVSTLELGDSALYLCASSLFGFVNTEAFFGQGTRLTVV.

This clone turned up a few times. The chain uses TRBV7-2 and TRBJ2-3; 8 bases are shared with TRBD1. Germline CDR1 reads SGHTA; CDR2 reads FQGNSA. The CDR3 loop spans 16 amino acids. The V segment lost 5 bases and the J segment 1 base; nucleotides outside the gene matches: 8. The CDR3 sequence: CASSTKTGVGTDTQYF. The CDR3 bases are TGTGCCAGCAGCACCAAGACAGGGGTTGGCACAGATACGCAGTATTTT.

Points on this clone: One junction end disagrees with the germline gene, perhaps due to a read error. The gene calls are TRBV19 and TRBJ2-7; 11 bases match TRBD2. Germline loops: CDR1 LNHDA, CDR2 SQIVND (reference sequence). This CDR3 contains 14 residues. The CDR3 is CASRIAGGTYEQYF. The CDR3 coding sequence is TGTGCCAGTAGAATAGCGGGAGGGACCTACGAGCAGTACTTC.

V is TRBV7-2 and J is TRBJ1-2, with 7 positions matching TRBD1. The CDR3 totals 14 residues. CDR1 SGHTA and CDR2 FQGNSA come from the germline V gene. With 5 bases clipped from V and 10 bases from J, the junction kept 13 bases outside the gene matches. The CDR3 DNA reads TGTGCCAGCAGCCCGTCCGGGACAGAAATGGACTACACCTTC. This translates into CASSPSGTEMDYTF.

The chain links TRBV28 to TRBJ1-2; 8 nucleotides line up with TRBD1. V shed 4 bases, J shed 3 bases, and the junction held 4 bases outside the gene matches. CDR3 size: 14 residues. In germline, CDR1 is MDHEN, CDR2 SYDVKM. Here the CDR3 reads CASSSAGGHYGYTF. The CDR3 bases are TGTGCCAGCAGTTCGGCAGGGGGCCACTATGGCTACACCTTC.

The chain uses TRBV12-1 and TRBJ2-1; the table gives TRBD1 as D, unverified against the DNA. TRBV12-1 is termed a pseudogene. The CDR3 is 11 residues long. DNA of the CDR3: TGTGCCAGCAGCTTATCGGACAGGGAGTTCTTC. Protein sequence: CASSLSDREFF.

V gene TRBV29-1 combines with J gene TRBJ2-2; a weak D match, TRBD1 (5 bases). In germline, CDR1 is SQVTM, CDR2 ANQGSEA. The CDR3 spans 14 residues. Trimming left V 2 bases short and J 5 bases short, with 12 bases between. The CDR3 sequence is CSVEPRERTGELFF. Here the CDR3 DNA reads TGCAGCGTTGAACCCAGGGAAAGAACCGGGGAGCTGTTTTTT.

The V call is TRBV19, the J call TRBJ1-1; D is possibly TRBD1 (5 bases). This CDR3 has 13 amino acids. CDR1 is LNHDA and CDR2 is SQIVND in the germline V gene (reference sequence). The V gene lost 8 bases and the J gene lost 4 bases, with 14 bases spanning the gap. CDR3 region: CASGPTAITEAFF. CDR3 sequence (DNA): TGTGCCAGTGGCCCGACAGCCATCACTGAAGCTTTCTTT.

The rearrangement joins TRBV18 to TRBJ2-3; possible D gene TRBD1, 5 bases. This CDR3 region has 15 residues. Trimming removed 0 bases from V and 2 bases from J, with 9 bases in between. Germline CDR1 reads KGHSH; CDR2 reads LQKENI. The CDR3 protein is CASSPPQGFTDTQYF. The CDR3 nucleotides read TGTGCCAGCTCACCACCTCAGGGATTCACAGATACGCAGTATTTT.

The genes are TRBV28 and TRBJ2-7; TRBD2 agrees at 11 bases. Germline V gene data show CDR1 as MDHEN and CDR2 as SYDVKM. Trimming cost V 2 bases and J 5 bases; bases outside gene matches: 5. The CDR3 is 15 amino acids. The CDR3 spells CASSLTSGRGHEQYF. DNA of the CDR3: TGTGCCAGCAGTTTAACTAGCGGGAGAGGTCACGAGCAGTACTTC.

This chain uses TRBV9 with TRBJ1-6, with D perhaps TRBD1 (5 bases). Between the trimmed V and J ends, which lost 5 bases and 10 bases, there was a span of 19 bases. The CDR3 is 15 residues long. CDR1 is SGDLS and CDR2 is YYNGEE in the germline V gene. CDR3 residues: CASSLEGRIESPLHF. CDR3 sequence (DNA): TGTGCCAGCAGTCTGGAGGGGCGAATAGAATCACCCCTCCACTTT.

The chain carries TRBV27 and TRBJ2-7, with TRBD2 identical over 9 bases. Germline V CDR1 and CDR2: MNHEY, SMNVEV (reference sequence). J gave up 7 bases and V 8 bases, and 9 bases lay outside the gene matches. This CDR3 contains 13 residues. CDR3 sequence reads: CASAASGVVEQYF. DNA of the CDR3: TGTGCCAGCGCGGCTAGCGGGGTGGTGGAGCAGTACTTC.